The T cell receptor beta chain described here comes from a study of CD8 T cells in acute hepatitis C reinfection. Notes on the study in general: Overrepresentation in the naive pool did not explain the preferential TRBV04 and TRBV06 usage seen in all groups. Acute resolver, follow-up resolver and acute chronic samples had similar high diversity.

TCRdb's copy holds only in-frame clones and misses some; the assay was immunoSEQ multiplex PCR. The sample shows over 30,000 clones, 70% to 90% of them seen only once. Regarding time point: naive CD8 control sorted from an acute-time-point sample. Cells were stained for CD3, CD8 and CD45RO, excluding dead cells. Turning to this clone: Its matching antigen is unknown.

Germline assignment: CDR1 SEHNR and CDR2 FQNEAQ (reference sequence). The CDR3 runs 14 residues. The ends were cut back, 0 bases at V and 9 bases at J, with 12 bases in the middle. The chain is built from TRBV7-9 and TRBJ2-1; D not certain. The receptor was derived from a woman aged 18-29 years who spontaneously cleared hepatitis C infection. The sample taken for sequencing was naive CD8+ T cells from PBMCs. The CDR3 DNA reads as TGTGCCAGCAGCTTAGCTGAGTTACTGGCTGAGCAGTTCTTC. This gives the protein CASSLAELLAEQFF.